The T cell receptor (beta chain) under discussion was sequenced for a study of blood T cells in healthy people across ages. Study-level findings and limits: More naive CD4+ cells and higher diversity marked long-lived donors relative to aged donors.

This clonotype came up a few times. The antigen remains unidentified. Germline assignment: CDR1 ENHRY and CDR2 SYGVKD. J was trimmed by 2 bases and V by 6 bases; bases with no gene match: 4. The CDR3 extends over 14 amino acids. Together with a sample-barcoded 5' primer, a J-beta primer mix was included in a second PCR lasting about 7 to 12 cycles. A single record per CDR3 protein comes from TCRdb applying MiXCR to the 5' RACE reads. This sample has about a million distinct CDR3 sequences, with 51% found just once. Sequencing was carried out using blood. The gene calls are TRBV10-3 and TRBJ1-2, with 9 bases matching TRBD1. The source is an older woman in good health. CDR3 DNA sequence: TGTGCCATCAGAACAGGGGGCGCGAACTATGGCTACACCTTC. It specifies CAIRTGGANYGYTF.